Listed below are T cell receptor beta chains from one sample, sequenced in a study of T cells in Graves' hyperthyroidism and ophthalmopathy. TCRdb reprocessed the multiplex PCR reads with MiXCR, giving one entry per CDR3 protein. The sample carries 600,000 to 900,000 distinct CDR3 sequences, about 17% recorded once. Sequenced: blood. These receptors all come from a man between 18 and 29 years old with Graves' hyperthyroidism. CDR3s include the opening cysteine and the closing phenylalanine or tryptophan. The D gene is left open where the match is weak. Size tells how often a clone was seen (once, few, many) or the class of an expanded clone, and some rows leave it out.

D gene	clone size	J gene	V gene	CDR3 protein	CDR3 DNA
.	few	TRBJ2-2	TRBV30	CAWNPLNGELFF	TGTGCCTGGAACCCCCTTAACGGGGAGCTGTTTTTT
.	few	TRBJ1-4	TRBV25-1	CASSESEKLFF	TGTGCCAGCAGTGAATCTGAAAAACTGTTTTTT
.	.	TRBJ1-5	TRBV20-1	CSARVGLGQPQHF	TGCAGTGCTAGAGTAGGGTTGGGTCAGCCCCAGCATTTT
TRBD2	many	TRBJ2-7	TRBV11-2	CASSPRVAGEAEQYF	TGTGCCAGCAGCCCCAGAGTTGCGGGAGAGGCCGAGCAGTACTTC
.	few	TRBJ1-2	TRBV12-3/TRBV12-4	CASSLVPLGYTF	TGTGCCAGCAGTTTAGTTCCCCTTGGCTACACCTTC
.	.	TRBJ2-3	TRBV11-3	CASSFDWERTDTQYF	TGTGCCAGCAGCTTCGACTGGGAGAGAACAGATACGCAGTATTTT
.	.	TRBJ1-1	TRBV6-4	CASRLGVSVEAFF	TGTGCCAGCCGGTTGGGGGTTAGTGTTGAAGCTTTCTTT
TRBD1	many	TRBJ2-7	TRBV20-1	CSAPFQGDKGEQYF	TGCAGTGCCCCTTTTCAGGGGGACAAGGGCGAGCAGTACTTC
TRBD2	many	TRBJ2-5	TRBV6-1	CASSSLTSGSPQETQYF	TGTGCCAGCAGTTCCTTGACTAGCGGGAGTCCCCAAGAGACCCAGTACTTC
.	.	TRBJ1-2	TRBV25-1	CASSEYTTLDRSRGYTF	TGTGCCAGCAGTGAATATACCACTCTCGACAGGTCTCGGGGCTACACCTTC
TRBD1	many	TRBJ1-5	TRBV15	CATSREGGRQPQHF	TGTGCCACCAGCCGTGAAGGGGGCAGACAGCCCCAGCATTTT
.	many	TRBJ2-5	TRBV5-4	CASSLGDRSIYQETQYF	TGTGCCAGCAGCTTGGGAGACAGGAGCATATACCAAGAGACCCAGTACTTC